These T cell receptor beta chains were read from a single sample in a study of T cells after yellow fever vaccination. TCRdb reanalysed the 5' RACE reads using MiXCR and keeps one entry per CDR3 protein. The sample holds around 65,000 distinct CDR3 sequences; approximately 5% are singletons and the top ten take less than 2.5%. Sequencing used CD4+ T cells sorted from PBMCs, obtained more than 13 days after the first yellow fever vaccination. Every receptor here comes from a man aged 18 to 29 who received the YFV17D yellow fever vaccine. Both conserved end residues are part of each CDR3. Fields, in order: D gene, clone size, V gene, J gene, CDR3 protein, CDR3 DNA. D genes are given only for firm matches. Size is omitted from some rows. Given values are once, few, many or a class for expanded clones.

-	many	TRBV20-1	TRBJ2-7	CSATWAGGPNSYEQYF	TGCAGTGCTACCTGGGCCGGGGGGCCCAACTCGTACGAGCAGTACTTC
-	many	TRBV12-3/TRBV12-4	TRBJ2-7	CASSLGLWDYEQYF	TGTGCCAGCAGTCTGGGGCTTTGGGACTACGAGCAGTACTTC
TRBD2	many	TRBV7-3	TRBJ2-1	CASSRGGSSYNEQFF	TGTGCCAGCAGCCGGGGGGGAAGCTCCTACAATGAGCAGTTCTTC
-	many	TRBV6-5	TRBJ1-1	CASSYSFRRPRTEAFF	TGTGCCAGCAGTTACTCTTTTCGTCGTCCACGCACTGAAGCTTTCTTT
TRBD2	medium-sized	TRBV7-2	TRBJ2-7	CASSPSGGPYEQYF	TGTGCCAGCAGCCCTAGCGGGGGGCCCTACGAGCAGTACTTC
-	many	TRBV7-2	TRBJ2-5	CASSFGGGKETQYF	TGTGCCAGCAGCTTCGGAGGGGGGAAAGAGACCCAGTACTTC
-	many	TRBV12-3/TRBV12-4	TRBJ2-1	CATRTGGEQFF	TGTGCCACCAGGACTGGCGGGGAGCAGTTCTTC
-	many	TRBV18	TRBJ1-6	CASSPGSSSPLHF	TGTGCCAGCTCACCAGGGTCCAGTTCACCCCTCCACTTT
-	many	TRBV20-1	TRBJ2-5	CSADFGMSVGRETQYF	TGCAGTGCCGACTTTGGGATGAGCGTAGGGAGAGAGACCCAGTACTTC
TRBD1	-	TRBV7-2	TRBJ1-1	CASNYRGLGTEAFF	TGTGCCAGCAACTACAGGGGCCTGGGCACTGAAGCTTTCTTT
-	many	TRBV29-1	TRBJ2-3	CSVEKGGADTQYF	TGCAGCGTTGAAAAAGGGGGGGCGGATACGCAGTATTTT
-	many	TRBV7-9	TRBJ2-5	CASSSKRTVGDEETQYF	TGTGCCAGCAGCTCGAAAAGAACTGTCGGAGATGAAGAGACCCAGTACTTC
-	many	TRBV6-5	TRBJ1-5	CASSLGLINQPQHF	TGTGCCAGCAGCCTCGGCTTAATAAATCAGCCCCAGCATTTT
TRBD1	many	TRBV6-5	TRBJ1-1	CASSYYGTGGTEAFF	TGTGCCAGCAGTTACTATGGGACAGGGGGCACTGAAGCTTTCTTT
TRBD2	many	TRBV6-5	TRBJ2-3	CASKSSGGADTQYF	TGTGCCAGCAAATCTAGCGGGGGGGCGGATACGCAGTATTTT
-	many	TRBV7-2	TRBJ2-3	CASSQDRVSTDTQYF	TGTGCCAGCAGCCAAGACCGGGTTAGCACAGATACGCAGTATTTT
TRBD1	many	TRBV5-6	TRBJ1-5	CASSLRGEMTGRNQPQHF	TGTGCCAGCAGCTTACGGGGTGAGATGACAGGGCGCAATCAGCCCCAGCATTTT
-	many	TRBV5-1	TRBJ1-1	CASSLRGRAEAFF	TGCGCCAGCAGCTTGAGGGGACGAGCTGAAGCTTTCTTT
TRBD2	many	TRBV10-2	TRBJ2-1	CASSESVAGDNEQFF	TGCGCCAGCAGTGAGTCAGTAGCGGGGGACAATGAGCAGTTCTTC
TRBD1	many	TRBV19	TRBJ2-6	CASSIIGTGGSGANVLTF	TGTGCCAGTAGTATCATCGGGACAGGAGGCTCTGGGGCCAACGTCCTGACTTTC
TRBD1	many	TRBV6-5	TRBJ2-3	CASEPGQGWSDTQYF	TGTGCCAGCGAGCCGGGACAGGGGTGGTCAGATACGCAGTATTTT
-	many	TRBV7-2	TRBJ2-2	CASSLNVVGANTGELFF	TGTGCCAGCAGCTTAAACGTTGTGGGGGCGAACACCGGGGAGCTGTTTTTT
TRBD1	many	TRBV11-2	TRBJ2-3	CASSSDRDRGGTDTQYF	TGTGCCAGCAGCTCCGACCGGGACAGGGGGGGCACAGATACGCAGTATTTT
-	many	TRBV29-1	TRBJ2-4	CSVGAGMDIQYF	TGCAGCGTTGGGGCGGGGATGGACATTCAGTACTTC
-	many	TRBV7-2	TRBJ2-1	CASSFRGSNEQFF	TGTGCCAGCAGCTTCAGGGGAAGTAATGAGCAGTTCTTC
TRBD1	many	TRBV5-1	TRBJ2-2	CASSLFARDSTGELFF	TGCGCCAGCAGCTTGTTCGCCAGGGACAGTACCGGGGAGCTGTTTTTT
-	many	TRBV2	TRBJ1-5	CASSDLRAGQPQHF	TGTGCCAGCAGTGACCTCCGGGCGGGTCAGCCCCAGCATTTT
-	many	TRBV12-3/TRBV12-4	TRBJ1-5	CASKGGGNQPQHF	TGTGCCAGCAAAGGAGGAGGCAATCAGCCCCAGCATTTT
-	many	TRBV12-3/TRBV12-4	TRBJ1-1	CASSFGQSTEAFF	TGTGCCAGCAGTTTCGGTCAAAGCACTGAAGCTTTCTTT
-	many	TRBV5-4	TRBJ2-7	CASVGDGDEQYF	TGTGCCAGCGTCGGGGACGGTGACGAGCAGTACTTC
TRBD1	many	TRBV18	TRBJ1-1	CASSPPLQGPNTEAFF	TGTGCCAGCTCACCACCCTTACAGGGGCCTAACACTGAAGCTTTCTTT
TRBD2	few	TRBV9	TRBJ2-5	CASSAGGSSGGETQYF	TGTGCCAGCAGCGCGGGTGGCTCTAGCGGGGGAGAGACCCAGTACTTC
-	many	TRBV12-3/TRBV12-4	TRBJ1-2	CASSFSSGSYGYTF	TGTGCCAGCAGTTTTTCTTCAGGATCTTATGGCTACACCTTC
-	many	TRBV7-9	TRBJ2-3	CASSLPEGGDTQYF	TGTGCCAGCAGCTTGCCGGAGGGGGGGGATACGCAGTATTTT
-	many	TRBV7-2	TRBJ2-7	CASSLDLYSSYEQYF	TGTGCCAGCAGCTTAGATTTATACAGCTCCTACGAGCAGTACTTC
-	many	TRBV12-3/TRBV12-4	TRBJ2-5	CASSLEGLPQETQYF	TGTGCCAGCAGTTTAGAGGGACTCCCACAAGAGACCCAGTACTTC
TRBD1	many	TRBV15	TRBJ2-3	CATSLRRTGSDTQYF	TGTGCCACCAGCTTACGAAGGACAGGGTCAGATACGCAGTATTTT
-	many	TRBV7-2	TRBJ1-2	CASSLRTDANYGYTF	TGTGCCAGCAGCTTACGGACGGATGCTAACTATGGCTACACCTTC
TRBD2	many	TRBV5-1	TRBJ2-1	CASSLGGGARNEQFF	TGCGCCAGCAGCTTGGGCGGGGGGGCCAGGAATGAGCAGTTCTTC
-	many	TRBV21-1	TRBJ2-5	CASLPRSETQYF	TGTGCCAGCCTTCCGAGGTCAGAGACCCAGTACTTC
-	-	TRBV11-2	TRBJ2-2	CASSPTFTGVFPTGELFF	TGTGCCAGCAGCCCAACCTTTACGGGTGTCTTCCCCACCGGGGAGCTGTTTTTT
-	many	TRBV4-3	TRBJ1-1	CASSQELGDSYLNTEAFF	TGCGCCAGCAGCCAAGAGCTCGGGGATTCTTATTTGAACACTGAAGCTTTCTTT
-	many	TRBV12-3/TRBV12-4	TRBJ1-2	CASSLWRQGGYGYTF	TGTGCCAGCAGTTTGTGGCGGCAGGGCGGCTATGGCTACACCTTC